Sequencing of this T cell receptor beta chain was carried out in a study of cytomegalovirus exposure and HLA in healthy donors. Study-level background: An analysis done earlier identified fewer than 140 million unique TCR beta sequences from about 179 million T cells. Counted in an early data release were 85 million or so unique TCRs from HLA-typed donors.

Study results and caveats: TCR beta sequences reportedly predicted most subjects' HLA-A and HLA-B alleles accurately. In a later analysis, compared with equally common non-associated chains, HLA-associated beta chains were more expanded.

To note about this clone: Its antigen remains unknown.

The PCR had 60 Vbeta and 13 Jbeta primers. Some clones are missing from TCRdb's copy, which holds only in-frame ones; the method was immunoSEQ multiplex PCR. Recorded for this sample: roughly 60,000 clones. The TCR sequence derives from a woman in her late teens or twenties in good health and CMV-seronegative. The specimen was PBMCs.

The CDR3: CASSQLAGGAYNEQFF. CDR3 DNA: TGTGCCAGCAGCCAACTAGCGGGGGGGGCCTACAATGAGCAGTTCTTC. V and J are TRBV4-2 and TRBJ2-1; 12 bases are shared with TRBD2. J lost 2 bases, V lost 2 bases, and 1 base had no gene match. Germline V CDR1 and CDR2: LGHNA, YNFKEQ. This CDR3 is 16 amino acids long.